The sequence of this T cell receptor (beta chain) was determined in a study of T cells in Graves' hyperthyroidism and ophthalmopathy. The study's findings and limits: Ophthalmopathy stood apart from stable hyperthyroidism in a 13 V-J model.

Amplification of TCR beta CDR3 regions was performed using RNA transcripts as template. The study used the HTBI primer set for a first-round RT-PCR of the TCR CDR3. MiXCR, applied by TCRdb to the multiplex PCR reads, yields one record per CDR3 protein. The table includes around 800,000 distinct CDR3 sequences, 35% to 40% detected once. Uncontrolled infection, other autoimmune disease, pregnancy or lactation barred patients from enrollment. CDR1 SGDLS and CDR2 YYNGEE come from the germline V gene. The CDR3 is 15 residues long. Trimming stripped 1 base from V and 1 base from J, with 12 bases between. This clonotype was seen a handful of times. Its antigen is unknown.

This sequence originates from a young man with Graves' hyperthyroidism. The chain combines TRBV9 with TRBJ2-7, with D perhaps TRBD2 (6 bases). Sequencing was carried out using blood. The CDR3, as DNA: TGTGCCAGCAGCGTACGCGGGACGTCTTCCTACGAGCAGTACTTC. Translated, it gives CASSVRGTSSYEQYF.